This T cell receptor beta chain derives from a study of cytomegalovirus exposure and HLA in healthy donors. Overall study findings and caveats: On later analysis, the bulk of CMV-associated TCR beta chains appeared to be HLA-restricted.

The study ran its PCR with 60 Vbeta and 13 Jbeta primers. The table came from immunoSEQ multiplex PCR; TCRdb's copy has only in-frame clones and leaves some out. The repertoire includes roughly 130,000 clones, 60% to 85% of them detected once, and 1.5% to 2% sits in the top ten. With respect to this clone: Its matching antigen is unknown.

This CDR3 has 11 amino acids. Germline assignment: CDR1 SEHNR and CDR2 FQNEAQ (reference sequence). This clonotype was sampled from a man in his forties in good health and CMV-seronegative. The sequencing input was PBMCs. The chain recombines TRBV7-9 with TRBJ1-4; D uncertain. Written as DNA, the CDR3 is TGTGCGACGGCTCGAGGGGAAAAACTGTTTTTT. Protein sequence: CATARGEKLFF.